Listed below are T cell receptor beta chains from one sample, sequenced in a study of Graves' ophthalmopathy and Graves' hyperthyroidism. TCRdb re-analysed the multiplex PCR reads in MiXCR, keeping a single row per CDR3 protein. The sample has over a million distinct CDR3 sequences; roughly two fifths are singletons. Sequenced material: peripheral blood or thyroid tissue (not recorded which). These receptor sequences come from an adult man with Graves' hyperthyroidism. Each CDR3 is given with its conserved first and last residue. A D gene is named only where the DNA matches it firmly. Size is omitted from some rows. Given values are once, few, many or a class for expanded clones.

J gene: TRBJ2-7; V gene: TRBV10-3; clone size: .; D gene: TRBD2; CDR3 protein: CASSQGRTSHGEQYF; CDR3 DNA: TGTGCCAGCAGCCAAGGACGGACTAGCCATGGCGAGCAGTACTTC
J gene: TRBJ2-2; V gene: TRBV9; clone size: .; D gene: .; CDR3 protein: CASSVETGGGSPGSCFF; CDR3 DNA: .
J gene: TRBJ1-2; V gene: TRBV7-9; clone size: many; D gene: TRBD1; CDR3 protein: CASSLGDRELYGYTF; CDR3 DNA: TGTGCCAGCAGCTTAGGCGACAGGGAGCTCTATGGCTACACCTTC
J gene: TRBJ2-7; V gene: TRBV20-1; clone size: .; D gene: .; CDR3 protein: CSGASGSLEQYF; CDR3 DNA: TGCAGTGGCGCCTCAGGGTCCTTGGAGCAGTACTTC
J gene: TRBJ2-7; V gene: TRBV27; clone size: .; D gene: TRBD1; CDR3 protein: CASSPEGTGGDPVQYF; CDR3 DNA: TGTGCCAGCAGTCCAGAGGGAACAGGGGGCGATCCTGTGCAGTACTTC
J gene: TRBJ1-2; V gene: TRBV15; clone size: .; D gene: TRBD1; CDR3 protein: CATSSRGQAGYTF; CDR3 DNA: TGTGCCACCAGCAGCAGGGGACAGGCTGGCTACACCTTC
J gene: TRBJ2-5; V gene: TRBV20-1; clone size: many; D gene: .; CDR3 protein: CSARLGRQETQYF; CDR3 DNA: TGCAGTGCTAGACTAGGCCGACAAGAGACCCAGTACTTC
J gene: TRBJ1-1; V gene: TRBV7-9; clone size: .; D gene: .; CDR3 protein: CASSVVAGWNTEAFF; CDR3 DNA: TGTGCCAGCAGCGTAGTGGCAGGATGGAACACTGAAGCTTTCTTT
J gene: TRBJ1-5; V gene: TRBV7-9; clone size: many; D gene: TRBD1; CDR3 protein: CASLQGTGPRGQPQHF; CDR3 DNA: TGTGCCAGCTTACAGGGGACGGGCCCTCGCGGTCAGCCCCAGCATTTT
J gene: TRBJ1-5; V gene: TRBV6-5; clone size: .; D gene: .; CDR3 protein: CASSLRQWNQPQHF; CDR3 DNA: TGTGCCAGCAGTTTGAGGCAGTGGAATCAGCCCCAGCATTTT
J gene: TRBJ1-1; V gene: TRBV10-3; clone size: many; D gene: TRBD1; CDR3 protein: CAIKGTGATEAFF; CDR3 DNA: TGTGCCATCAAGGGGACAGGCGCCACTGAAGCTTTCTTT
J gene: TRBJ2-5; V gene: TRBV20-1; clone size: many; D gene: .; CDR3 protein: CSAKGQRPLETQYF; CDR3 DNA: TGCAGTGCCAAAGGACAGAGACCCTTGGAGACCCAGTACTTC
J gene: TRBJ1-6; V gene: TRBV4-3; clone size: many; D gene: .; CDR3 protein: CASSQDPGNSPLHF; CDR3 DNA: TGCGCCAGCAGCCAAGATCCGGGCAATTCACCCCTCCACTTT
J gene: TRBJ1-5; V gene: TRBV6-5; clone size: .; D gene: .; CDR3 protein: CASRAAGSNQPQHF; CDR3 DNA: TGTGCCAGCAGGGCCGCCGGGAGCAATCAGCCCCAGCATTTT
J gene: TRBJ1-5; V gene: TRBV7-8; clone size: many; D gene: .; CDR3 protein: CASSDGRGQPQHF; CDR3 DNA: TGTGCCAGCAGTGACGGACGGGGTCAGCCCCAGCATTTT
J gene: TRBJ2-7; V gene: TRBV7-9; clone size: many; D gene: .; CDR3 protein: CASSLGPQGNYEQYF; CDR3 DNA: TGTGCCAGCAGCTTAGGACCACAGGGAAACTACGAGCAGTACTTC
J gene: TRBJ2-2; V gene: TRBV24-1; clone size: many; D gene: .; CDR3 protein: CATSDNTGELFF; CDR3 DNA: TGTGCCACCAGTGACAACACCGGGGAGCTGTTTTTT
J gene: TRBJ2-5; V gene: TRBV9; clone size: few; D gene: TRBD2; CDR3 protein: CASSVEGLAAETQYF; CDR3 DNA: TGTGCCAGCAGCGTAGAGGGACTAGCGGCCGAGACCCAGTACTTC
J gene: TRBJ1-1; V gene: TRBV20-1; clone size: .; D gene: .; CDR3 protein: CSALRLGDRAFF; CDR3 DNA: TGCAGTGCTCTACGGCTGGGCGACCGGGCTTTCTTT
J gene: TRBJ2-5; V gene: TRBV7-2; clone size: .; D gene: TRBD1; CDR3 protein: CASSLTFKTGGAGQETQYF; CDR3 DNA: TGTGCCAGCAGCTTAACCTTTAAGACAGGGGGGGCGGGCCAAGAGACCCAGTACTTC
J gene: TRBJ2-7; V gene: TRBV5-1; clone size: few; D gene: TRBD1; CDR3 protein: CASSSWTGGSYEQYF; CDR3 DNA: TGCGCCAGCAGCTCCTGGACAGGGGGCTCCTACGAGCAGTACTTC
J gene: TRBJ2-6; V gene: TRBV10-3; clone size: .; D gene: .; CDR3 protein: CASSEESPNSGANVLTF; CDR3 DNA: TGTGCCAGCTCCGAGGAGTCACCGAACTCTGGGGCCAACGTCCTGACTTTC
J gene: TRBJ2-6; V gene: TRBV9; clone size: many; D gene: TRBD1; CDR3 protein: CASSEQGGGANVLTF; CDR3 DNA: TGTGCCAGCAGCGAACAGGGGGGAGGGGCCAACGTCCTGACTTTC
J gene: TRBJ1-2; V gene: TRBV5-6; clone size: many; D gene: TRBD1; CDR3 protein: CASSLVGQVYGYTF; CDR3 DNA: TGTGCCAGCAGCTTGGTTGGACAGGTCTATGGCTACACCTTC
J gene: TRBJ1-4; V gene: TRBV19; clone size: few; D gene: .; CDR3 protein: CASSGGSGKLFF; CDR3 DNA: TGTGCCAGTAGTGGTGGCTCTGGAAAACTGTTTTTT
J gene: TRBJ2-7; V gene: TRBV11-2; clone size: .; D gene: TRBD1; CDR3 protein: CASTPSSGTGAYEQYF; CDR3 DNA: TGTGCCAGCACCCCCTCCTCCGGGACAGGGGCCTACGAGCAGTACTTC
J gene: TRBJ1-1; V gene: TRBV29-1; clone size: many; D gene: .; CDR3 protein: CSVLEPTGHTEAFF; CDR3 DNA: TGCAGCGTGCTAGAACCGACGGGGCACACTGAAGCTTTCTTT
J gene: TRBJ2-7; V gene: TRBV12-3/TRBV12-4; clone size: .; D gene: .; CDR3 protein: CASGGSGDHIGGSYYEQYF; CDR3 DNA: TGTGCCAGCGGGGGTAGCGGAGACCACATCGGGGGTAGCTACTACGAGCAGTACTTC
J gene: TRBJ1-2; V gene: TRBV20-1; clone size: many; D gene: TRBD1; CDR3 protein: CSARGDRLYGYTF; CDR3 DNA: TGCAGTGCTAGGGGGGACAGGCTCTATGGCTACACCTTC
J gene: TRBJ1-1; V gene: TRBV11-2; clone size: .; D gene: TRBD1; CDR3 protein: CASSLDIPQTGGYDTEAFF; CDR3 DNA: TGTGCCAGCAGCTTAGATATCCCACAGACAGGGGGCTATGACACTGAAGCTTTCTTT
J gene: TRBJ2-6; V gene: TRBV6-2/TRBV6-3; clone size: many; D gene: .; CDR3 protein: CASSYAGLSGANVLTF; CDR3 DNA: TGTGCCAGCAGTTACGCAGGTCTCTCTGGGGCCAACGTCCTGACTTTC
J gene: TRBJ2-2; V gene: TRBV10-3; clone size: many; D gene: .; CDR3 protein: CAISEVKAAGELFF; CDR3 DNA: TGTGCCATCAGTGAGGTAAAGGCCGCCGGGGAGCTGTTTTTT
J gene: TRBJ2-7; V gene: TRBV10-2; clone size: once; D gene: .; CDR3 protein: CASSLSRRAYEQYF; CDR3 DNA: TGTGCCAGCAGCTTAAGTCGGAGGGCCTACGAGCAGTACTTC
J gene: TRBJ1-1; V gene: TRBV19; clone size: .; D gene: .; CDR3 protein: CASKRGVMNTEAFF; CDR3 DNA: TGTGCCAGTAAAAGGGGAGTCATGAACACTGAAGCTTTCTTT
J gene: TRBJ2-7; V gene: TRBV6-5; clone size: few; D gene: .; CDR3 protein: CASSYSGTSNYEQYF; CDR3 DNA: TGTGCCAGCAGTTACTCCGGGACATCGAACTACGAGCAGTACTTC
J gene: TRBJ2-5; V gene: TRBV6-6; clone size: few; D gene: .; CDR3 protein: CASRFLETQYF; CDR3 DNA: TGTGCCAGCAGGTTTTTAGAGACCCAGTACTTC
J gene: TRBJ1-2; V gene: TRBV29-1; clone size: .; D gene: .; CDR3 protein: CSVEEAGGGYTF; CDR3 DNA: TGCAGCGTTGAAGAGGCAGGCGGCGGCTACACCTTC
J gene: TRBJ1-2; V gene: TRBV7-9; clone size: many; D gene: .; CDR3 protein: CASSLDGGGYGYTF; CDR3 DNA: TGTGCCAGCAGCTTAGACGGGGGGGGCTATGGCTACACCTTC
J gene: TRBJ2-7; V gene: TRBV14; clone size: many; D gene: .; CDR3 protein: CASSPGRREQYF; CDR3 DNA: TGTGCCAGCAGCCCAGGTCGGCGCGAGCAGTACTTC
J gene: TRBJ2-2; V gene: TRBV7-9; clone size: few; D gene: .; CDR3 protein: CASGLGQTMNTGELFF; CDR3 DNA: TGTGCCAGCGGCCTGGGACAAACCATGAACACCGGGGAGCTGTTTTTT
J gene: TRBJ2-5; V gene: TRBV6-5; clone size: many; D gene: TRBD1; CDR3 protein: CASRPGTEQETQYF; CDR3 DNA: TGTGCCAGCAGACCCGGGACAGAACAAGAGACCCAGTACTTC
J gene: TRBJ1-5; V gene: TRBV15; clone size: once; D gene: TRBD1; CDR3 protein: CATSSQGGHQPQHF; CDR3 DNA: TGTGCCACCAGCTCTCAGGGGGGCCATCAGCCCCAGCATTTT
J gene: TRBJ1-6; V gene: TRBV2; clone size: many; D gene: .; CDR3 protein: CASGDTGAYNSPLHF; CDR3 DNA: TGTGCCAGCGGCGACACAGGAGCCTATAATTCACCCCTCCACTTT
J gene: TRBJ1-6; V gene: TRBV20-1; clone size: few; D gene: TRBD1; CDR3 protein: CSATKATGTGVFAYNSPLHF; CDR3 DNA: TGCAGTGCTACCAAAGCGACCGGGACAGGGGTGTTTGCGTATAATTCACCCCTCCACTTT
J gene: TRBJ1-1; V gene: TRBV7-2; clone size: .; D gene: TRBD1; CDR3 protein: CASSLDAGGLEAFF; CDR3 DNA: TGTGCCAGCAGCTTAGACGCAGGGGGTCTTGAAGCTTTCTTT
J gene: TRBJ2-5; V gene: TRBV5-8; clone size: few; D gene: .; CDR3 protein: CASSFQGRYQETQYF; CDR3 DNA: TGTGCCAGCAGCTTCCAGGGACGGTACCAAGAGACCCAGTACTTC
J gene: TRBJ2-7; V gene: TRBV7-2; clone size: many; D gene: .; CDR3 protein: CASSLVVPPSYEQYF; CDR3 DNA: TGTGCCAGCAGCTTAGTGGTCCCGCCTAGCTACGAGCAGTACTTC
J gene: TRBJ1-1; V gene: TRBV29-1; clone size: many; D gene: .; CDR3 protein: CSVGQGWTEAFF; CDR3 DNA: TGCAGCGTGGGACAAGGATGGACTGAAGCTTTCTTT
J gene: TRBJ2-7; V gene: TRBV7-8; clone size: .; D gene: .; CDR3 protein: CASRSGGIGQYF; CDR3 DNA: TGTGCCAGCAGGTCTGGGGGGATCGGGCAGTACTTC
J gene: TRBJ2-2; V gene: TRBV24-1; clone size: once; D gene: .; CDR3 protein: CATSASPGEDTGELFF; CDR3 DNA: TGTGCCACCAGTGCCTCGCCAGGAGAGGACACCGGGGAGCTGTTTTTT
J gene: TRBJ2-7; V gene: TRBV7-9; clone size: many; D gene: TRBD2; CDR3 protein: CASSRSGLVHEQYF; CDR3 DNA: TGTGCCAGCAGTAGGTCGGGACTAGTCCACGAGCAGTACTTC
J gene: TRBJ2-6; V gene: TRBV12-3/TRBV12-4; clone size: few; D gene: TRBD1; CDR3 protein: CASSGGQGASGANVLTF; CDR3 DNA: TGTGCCAGCAGTGGGGGACAGGGGGCCTCTGGGGCCAACGTCCTGACTTTC
J gene: TRBJ2-7; V gene: TRBV4-3; clone size: few; D gene: TRBD1; CDR3 protein: CASSHGTGGTYEQYF; CDR3 DNA: TGCGCCAGCAGCCATGGGACAGGGGGCACGTACGAGCAGTACTTC
J gene: TRBJ2-7; V gene: TRBV27; clone size: .; D gene: TRBD2; CDR3 protein: CASSLYLADGYEQYF; CDR3 DNA: TGTGCCAGCAGTTTATATCTAGCGGACGGCTACGAGCAGTACTTC
J gene: TRBJ1-1; V gene: TRBV24-1; clone size: .; D gene: TRBD1; CDR3 protein: CATSASDRAGEAFF; CDR3 DNA: TGTGCCACCAGTGCCTCAGACAGGGCGGGTGAAGCTTTCTTT
J gene: TRBJ1-1; V gene: TRBV19; clone size: .; D gene: TRBD1; CDR3 protein: CASSIRDRGNRASLEAFF; CDR3 DNA: TGTGCCAGTAGTATTCGCGACAGGGGAAATCGGGCCTCACTTGAAGCTTTCTTT
J gene: TRBJ2-5; V gene: TRBV2; clone size: many; D gene: .; CDR3 protein: CASSERQGGETQYF; CDR3 DNA: TGTGCCAGCAGTGAACGACAAGGGGGGGAGACCCAGTACTTC
J gene: TRBJ1-2; V gene: TRBV30; clone size: few; D gene: .; CDR3 protein: CAWSVMSRRGNYGYTF; CDR3 DNA: TGTGCCTGGAGTGTAATGTCCCGACGGGGGAACTATGGCTACACCTTC
J gene: TRBJ2-7; V gene: TRBV28; clone size: .; D gene: .; CDR3 protein: CASRDTLSYEQYF; CDR3 DNA: TGTGCCAGCCGGGACACATTGTCCTACGAGCAGTACTTC
J gene: TRBJ1-1; V gene: TRBV7-2; clone size: .; D gene: .; CDR3 protein: CASSTSRTELTEAFF; CDR3 DNA: TGTGCCAGCAGCACCAGCCGGACAGAACTCACTGAAGCTTTCTTT